Reported below is one T cell receptor (beta chain). Its antigen is as yet unknown. PCR involved 60 Vbeta and 13 Jbeta primers. Data came from immunoSEQ multiplex PCR; TCRdb stores just in-frame clones and leaves some out. The table has 150,000 to 200,000 clones, 84% seen once; the top ten hold approximately 0.26%. The source of the sample is a study of cytomegalovirus exposure and HLA in healthy donors. Notes on the study in general: Further analysis was carried out later, and it showed several of the most significant clusters appearing linked to common viral pathogens. A further, later analysis showed that HLA-associated TCR beta chains (compared with equally common others) were more clonally expanded.

The CDR3 consists of 13 residues. Per the germline V gene, CDR1 is MNHEY and CDR2 is SVGAGI. This TCR derives from a boy younger than 18 in good health and CMV-seronegative. This sequence joins TRBV6-5 and TRBJ2-5, with 7 bases aligning to TRBD1. The J call is in doubt because the DNA end fits TRBJ2-7 better. Specimen: PBMCs. The CDR3 reads CASNPTGSYEQYF. The CDR3 coding sequence is TGTGCCAGCAACCCGACAGGGTCCTACGAGCAGTACTTC.